A single sample is the source of the 13 T cell receptor beta chains below, sequenced in a study of CD8+CD57+ T cells in acquired aplastic anemia listed by TCRdb under 2018. Sequencing took place on an Illumina HiSeq 2000. Genomic DNA was used as template for profiling of TCR beta VDJ combinations and CDR3 sequences. In TCRdb, the public reads were trimmed at Q25 with fastp and aligned with MiXCR, with productive beta chains retained. Rows with one shared CDR3 protein collapse into an entry with the most common genes and DNA. The sample table records approximately 220,000 distinct CDR3 sequences; approximately 45% of these occur just once. Of the sample, about 7.8% is held by the ten largest clones. Patients chosen for sequencing had shown expansion of CD8+CD57+ cells by flow cytometry. Sequences were obtained from sorted CD4+, CD8+, or CD8+CD57+ T cells (not recorded which) from PBMCs. These receptor sequences come from a human donor with aplastic anemia.

This clonotype occurred many times. This chain connects TRBV14 to TRBJ2-1; D is ambiguous. Trimming cost V 0 bases and J 0 bases, with 6 bases left between them. Looked up from germline, CDR1 is SGHDN and CDR2 is FVKESK. The CDR3 sequence is 15 residues long. The CDR3 region has the DNA TGTGCCAGCAGCCAAGATACCTACTCCTACAATGAGCAGTTCTTC. Residues: CASSQDTYSYNEQFF.

V gene TRBV7-2 combines with J gene TRBJ2-7; 8 nucleotides line up with TRBD2. The CDR3 is made up of 14 amino acids. The V and J ends lost 1 base and 6 bases, in that order; junction bases with no gene match: 5. Germline V gives CDR1 SGHTA, CDR2 FQGNSA. The CDR3 is CASSLGLAGREQYF. The DNA of the CDR3 is TGTGCCAGCAGCTTAGGGCTAGCGGGTCGCGAGCAGTACTTC. Complete variable domain (other parts from reference TRBV7-2 and TRBJ2-7): GAGVSQSPSNKVTEKGKDVELRCDPISGHTALYWYRQSLGQGLEFLIYFQGNSAPDKSGLPSDRFSAERTGGSVSTLTIQRTQQEDSAVYLCASSLGLAGREQYFGPGTRLTVT.

CDR3 residues: CASNAGLEEQFF. The DNA for the CDR3 is TGTGCCAGCAATGCAGGACTCGAAGAGCAGTTCTTC. V is TRBV2 and J is TRBJ2-1; perhaps TRBD2 as D (5 bases). CDR1 is SNHLY and CDR2 is FYNNEI in the germline V gene. Trimming took off 7 bases at V and 10 bases at J, with 14 bases between the two ends. The length of the CDR3 is 12 residues.

This clonotype was observed a single time. The junction does not match germline at one end; this may be a read error. This sequence joins TRBV15 and TRBJ1-1; D ambiguous. CDR3 length equals 13 residues. CDR1 and CDR2 (germline): LNHNV, YYDKDF (reference sequence). In DNA form, the CDR3 reads TGTGCCACCAGCAGAGATCTCGGCCACTATCCTTACTTT. Translating it yields CATSRDLGHYPYF.

The chain has TRBV20-1 and TRBJ2-1; D perhaps matches TRBD2 (5 bases). V dropped 3 bases and J dropped 6 bases, with 9 bases sitting between them. This CDR3 is built from 12 residues. CDR1 and CDR2 (germline): DFQATT, SNEGSKA (reference sequence). The CDR3 spells CSASRTPNEQFF. The DNA of the CDR3 is TGCAGTGCTAGTAGGACTCCCAATGAGCAGTTCTTC.

V is TRBV10-3 and J is TRBJ1-2, with D possibly matching TRBD1 (6 bases). This CDR3 spans 17 amino acids. Trimming removed 0 bases from V and 4 bases from J, with 18 bases in between. Germline V gives CDR1 ENHRY, CDR2 SYGVKD. CDR3 sequence (DNA): TGTGCCATCAGTGAGTCTTTGGGACACCCTCGGGGCTATGGCTACACCTTC. Translating it yields CAISESLGHPRGYGYTF.

As regards this clonotype: The germline gene is not matched at one end of the junction; a read error may be the cause. The chain carries TRBV7-2 and TRBJ2-6, with 9 bases identical to TRBD2. This CDR3 contains 15 residues. Per germline, CDR1 SGHTA and CDR2 FQGNSA. DNA for the CDR3: TGTGCCAGCAGCTCTAGCGGGATCACGGCCTACGTCCTGACTTTC. It encodes CASSSSGITAYVLTF.

This clonotype occurred once. An end of the junction does not agree with germline; a read error may underlie this. The chain joins TRBV10-3 to TRBJ2-1; maybe TRBD2 (6 bases). Germline-derived CDR1 and CDR2 are ENHRY and SYGVKD. CDR3 length: 14 residues. The CDR3 spells CAISGLSDYDEQFF. The CDR3 DNA reads TGTGCCATCAGTGGCTTGTCGGACTACGATGAGCAGTTCTTC.

This sequence joins TRBV7-9 and TRBJ2-2; D perhaps matches TRBD2 (6 bases). Germline loops: CDR1 SEHNR, CDR2 FQNEAQ (reference sequence). Trimming took 4 bases from V and 4 from J, leaving 10 bases between them. This CDR3 comprises 14 residues. The CDR3 DNA follows: TGTGCCAGCAGCTACGGGACTCCCACCGGGGAGCTGTTTTTT. Translating it yields CASSYGTPTGELFF. The full variable domain, completed using reference TRBV7-9 and TRBJ2-2, is DTGVSQNPRHKITKRGQNVTFRCDPISEHNRLYWYRQTLGQGPEFLTYFQNEAQLEKSRLLSDRFSAERPKGSFSTLEIQRTEQGDSAMYLCASSYGTPTGELFFGEGSRLTVL.

This clonotype occurred a few times. This chain connects TRBV20-1 to TRBJ2-5, with 9 bases that match TRBD2. Germline-derived CDR1 and CDR2 are DFQATT and SNEGSKA (reference sequence). Germline trimming cut 3 bases from V and 1 base from J; bases unmatched to any gene: 6. This CDR3 comprises 15 residues. CDR3 DNA: TGCAGTGCTAGGGGGGCGGGAGGGCTCCAAGAGACCCAGTACTTC. Protein product: CSARGAGGLQETQYF.

This clonotype was recorded a few times. The chain is built from TRBV24-1 and TRBJ1-1; perhaps TRBD1 as D (5 bases). Germline-derived CDR1 and CDR2 are KGHDR and SFDVKD. V was clipped by 8 bases and J by 3 bases, with 24 bases between them. The length of the CDR3 is 17 residues. As DNA, the CDR3 is TGTGCCACCAAACGAAACCCTAAGACAGAGGTCGACACTGAAGCTTTCTTT. It yields the protein CATKRNPKTEVDTEAFF.

This clonotype came up many times. The chain has TRBV7-9 and TRBJ2-3; 7 positions agree with TRBD1. With 5 bases clipped from V and 4 bases from J, the junction kept 9 bases outside the gene matches. The germline V gene encodes CDR1 SEHNR and CDR2 FQNEAQ (reference sequence). The CDR3 has 15 amino acids. The CDR3 spells CASSQTGLSADTQYF. In nucleotides, the CDR3 is TGTGCCAGCAGCCAGACAGGGCTCAGTGCAGATACGCAGTATTTT.

This clonotype was observed many times. This chain links TRBV20-1 with TRBJ2-7; weak D call: TRBD1 (5 bases). The CDR3 has 14 amino acids. Trimming removed 6 bases from V and 4 bases from J, with 19 bases in between. Germline V gene data show CDR1 as DFQATT and CDR2 as SNEGSKA (reference sequence). The CDR3 sequence: CSATPTELLYEQYF. CDR3 coding DNA: TGCAGTGCAACACCGACAGAGTTACTGTACGAGCAGTACTTC.